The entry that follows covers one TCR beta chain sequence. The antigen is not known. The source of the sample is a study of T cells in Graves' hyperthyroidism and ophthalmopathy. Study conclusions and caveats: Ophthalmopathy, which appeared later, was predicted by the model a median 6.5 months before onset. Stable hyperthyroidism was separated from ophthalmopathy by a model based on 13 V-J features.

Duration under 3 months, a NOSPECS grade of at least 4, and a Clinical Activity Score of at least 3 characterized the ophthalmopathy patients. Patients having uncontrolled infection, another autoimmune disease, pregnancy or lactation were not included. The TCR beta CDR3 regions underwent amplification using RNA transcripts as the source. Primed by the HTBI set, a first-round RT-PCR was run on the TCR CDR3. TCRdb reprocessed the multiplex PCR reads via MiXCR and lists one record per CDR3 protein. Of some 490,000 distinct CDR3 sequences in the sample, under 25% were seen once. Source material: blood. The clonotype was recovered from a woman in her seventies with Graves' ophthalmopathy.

CDR3 in amino acids: CASSSGTRAWEQYF. CDR3 DNA: TGCGCCAGCAGCTCCGGGACACGGGCGTGGGAGCAGTACTTC. The chain carries TRBV5-1 and TRBJ2-7; D possibly corresponds to TRBD1 (6 bases). The CDR3 totals 14 residues. Germline CDR1 SGHRS, CDR2 YFSETQ. V was shortened by 3 bases and J by 7 bases, with 17 bases between the two germline ends.